The clone carrying this T cell receptor (beta chain) was counted once. These data originate in a study of shared clonotypes between healthy human individuals. Study details: CD4 naive and CD4 memory each took three plates per donor, while CD8 naive took two and CD8 memory one.

Sequencing was performed with immunoSEQ multiplex PCR; in TCRdb, only in-frame clones are kept and a portion is missing. The data show 550,000 to 850,000 clones, about two thirds seen once. Sequencing was carried out using memory CD4+ T cells sorted from blood. Subset denoted: CD45RA-negative fraction. The sequence was obtained from a woman in her twenties or thirties in good health.

As DNA, the CDR3 is TGTGCCAGTAGTATGGCACCCGGACGGCTGAACTATGGCTACACCTTC. Translating it yields CASSMAPGRLNYGYTF. The chain employs TRBV19 and TRBJ1-2; D is ambiguous. The V end was cut by 3 bases, the J end by 2 bases, with 16 bases between. Germline CDR1 reads LNHDA; CDR2 reads SQIVND (reference sequence). The CDR3 contains 16 residues.